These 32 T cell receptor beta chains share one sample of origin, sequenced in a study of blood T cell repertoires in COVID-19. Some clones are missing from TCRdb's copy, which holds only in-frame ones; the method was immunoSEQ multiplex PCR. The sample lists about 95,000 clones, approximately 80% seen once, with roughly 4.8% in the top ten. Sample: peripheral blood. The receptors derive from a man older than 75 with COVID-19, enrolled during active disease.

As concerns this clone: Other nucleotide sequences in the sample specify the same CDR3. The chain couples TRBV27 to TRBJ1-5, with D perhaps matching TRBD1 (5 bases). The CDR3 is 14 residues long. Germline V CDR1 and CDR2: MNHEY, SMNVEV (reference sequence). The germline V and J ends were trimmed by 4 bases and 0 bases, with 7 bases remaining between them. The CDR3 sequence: CASSSQGSNQPQHF. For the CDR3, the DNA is TGTGCCAGCAGTTCGCAGGGTAGCAATCAGCCCCAGCATTTT.

The CDR3 nucleotides read TGTGCCAGTATGGACAGGGGGATTGATCAGCCCCAGCATTTT. This translates into CASMDRGIDQPQHF. The chain couples TRBV19 to TRBJ1-5, with 10 positions matching TRBD1. Germline values: CDR1 LNHDA, CDR2 SQIVND (reference sequence). The CDR3 sequence is 14 residues long. V trimming: 7 bases; J trimming: 5 bases; junction bases outside the gene matches: 5.

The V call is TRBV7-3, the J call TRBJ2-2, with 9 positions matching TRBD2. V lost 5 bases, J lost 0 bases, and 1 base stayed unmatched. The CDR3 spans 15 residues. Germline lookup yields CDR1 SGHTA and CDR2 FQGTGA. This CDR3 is CASSRTSANTGELFF. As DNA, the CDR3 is TGTGCCAGCAGCAGGACTAGCGCGAACACCGGGGAGCTGTTTTTT.

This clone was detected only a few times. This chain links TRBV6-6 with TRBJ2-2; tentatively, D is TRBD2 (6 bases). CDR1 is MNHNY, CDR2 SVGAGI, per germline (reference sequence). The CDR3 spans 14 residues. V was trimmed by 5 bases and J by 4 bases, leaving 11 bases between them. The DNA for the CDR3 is TGTGCCAGCAGTCCCCGGGAGACCACCGGGGAGCTGTTTTTT. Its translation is CASSPRETTGELFF.

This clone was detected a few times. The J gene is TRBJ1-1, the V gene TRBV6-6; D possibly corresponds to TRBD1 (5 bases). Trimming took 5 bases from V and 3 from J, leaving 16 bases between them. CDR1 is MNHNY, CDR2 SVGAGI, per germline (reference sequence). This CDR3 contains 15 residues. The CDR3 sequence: CASSPPREADTEAFF. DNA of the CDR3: TGTGCCAGCAGTCCACCCAGGGAGGCGGACACTGAAGCTTTCTTT.

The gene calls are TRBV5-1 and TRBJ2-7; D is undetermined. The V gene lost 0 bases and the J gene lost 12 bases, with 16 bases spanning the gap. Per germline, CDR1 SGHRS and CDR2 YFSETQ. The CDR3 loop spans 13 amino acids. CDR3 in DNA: TGCGCCAGCAGCTTGGCCTCGGGTTATAATCCGTACTTC. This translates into CASSLASGYNPYF.

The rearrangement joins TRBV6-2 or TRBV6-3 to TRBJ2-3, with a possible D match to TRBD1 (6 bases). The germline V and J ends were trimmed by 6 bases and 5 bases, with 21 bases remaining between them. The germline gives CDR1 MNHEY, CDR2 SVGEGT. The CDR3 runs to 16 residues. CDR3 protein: CASSPIQGSQGDTQYF. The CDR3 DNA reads TGTGCCAGCAGCCCCATTCAAGGGTCACAGGGAGATACGCAGTATTTT.

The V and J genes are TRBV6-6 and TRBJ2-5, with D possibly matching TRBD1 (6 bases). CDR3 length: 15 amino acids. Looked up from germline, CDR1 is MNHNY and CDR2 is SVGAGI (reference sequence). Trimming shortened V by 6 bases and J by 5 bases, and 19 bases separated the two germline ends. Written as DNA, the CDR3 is TGTGCCAGCAGCCTCGGACAGTCCATTGTCGAGACCCAGTACTTC. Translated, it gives CASSLGQSIVETQYF.

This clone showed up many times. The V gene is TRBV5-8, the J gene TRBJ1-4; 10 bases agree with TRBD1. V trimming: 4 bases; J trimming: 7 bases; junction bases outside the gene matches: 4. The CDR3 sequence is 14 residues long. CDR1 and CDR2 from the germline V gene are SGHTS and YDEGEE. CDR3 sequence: CASSIDRGLEKLFF. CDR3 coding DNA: TGTGCCAGCAGCATTGACAGGGGGCTTGAAAAACTGTTTTTT.

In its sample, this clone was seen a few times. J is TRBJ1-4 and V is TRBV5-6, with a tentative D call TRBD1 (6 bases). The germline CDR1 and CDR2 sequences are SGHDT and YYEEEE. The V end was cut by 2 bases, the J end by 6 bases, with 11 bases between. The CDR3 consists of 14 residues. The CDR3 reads CASSLGGEDEKLFF. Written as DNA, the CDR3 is TGTGCCAGCAGCTTAGGGGGGGAGGATGAAAAACTGTTTTTT.

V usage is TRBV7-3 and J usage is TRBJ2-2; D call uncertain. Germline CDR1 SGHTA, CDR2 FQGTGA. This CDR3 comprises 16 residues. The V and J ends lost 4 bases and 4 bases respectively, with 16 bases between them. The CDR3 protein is CASSSERRSGTGELFF. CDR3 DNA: TGTGCCAGCAGCTCCGAGAGGCGTTCGGGCACCGGGGAGCTGTTTTTT. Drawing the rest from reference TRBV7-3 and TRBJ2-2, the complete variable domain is GAGVSQTPSNKVTEKGKYVELRCDPISGHTALYWYRQSLGQGPEFLIYFQGTGAADDSGLPNDRFFAVRPEGSVSTLKIQRTERGDSAVYLCASSSERRSGTGELFFGEGSRLTVL.

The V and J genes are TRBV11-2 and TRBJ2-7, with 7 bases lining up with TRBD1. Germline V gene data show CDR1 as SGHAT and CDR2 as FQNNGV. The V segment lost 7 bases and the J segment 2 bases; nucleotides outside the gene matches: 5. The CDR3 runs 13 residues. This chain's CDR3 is CASTQGLPYEQYF. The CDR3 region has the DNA TGTGCCAGCACACAGGGGCTGCCCTACGAGCAGTACTTC.

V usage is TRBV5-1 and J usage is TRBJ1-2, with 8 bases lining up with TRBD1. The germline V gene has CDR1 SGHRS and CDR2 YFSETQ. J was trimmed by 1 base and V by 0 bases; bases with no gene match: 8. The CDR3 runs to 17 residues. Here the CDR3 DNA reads TGCGCCAGCAGCTTGGAAGGACAGGGAGGATTTAACTATGGCTACACCTTC. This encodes CASSLEGQGGFNYGYTF.

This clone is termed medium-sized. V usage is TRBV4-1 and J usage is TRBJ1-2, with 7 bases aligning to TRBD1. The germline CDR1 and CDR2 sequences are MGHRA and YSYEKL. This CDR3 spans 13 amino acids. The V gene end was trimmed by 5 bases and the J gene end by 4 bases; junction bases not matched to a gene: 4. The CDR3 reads CASSVSGGYGYTF. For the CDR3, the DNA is TGCGCCAGCAGCGTCTCAGGGGGCTATGGCTACACCTTC.

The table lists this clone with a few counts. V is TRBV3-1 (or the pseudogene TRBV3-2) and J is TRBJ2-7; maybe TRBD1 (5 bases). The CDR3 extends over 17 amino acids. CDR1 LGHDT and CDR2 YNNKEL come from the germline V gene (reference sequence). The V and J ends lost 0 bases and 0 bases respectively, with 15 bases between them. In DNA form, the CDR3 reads TGTGCCAGCAGCCAAGATAGGTTAGGGGCCTACTCCTACGAGCAGTACTTC. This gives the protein CASSQDRLGAYSYEQYF.

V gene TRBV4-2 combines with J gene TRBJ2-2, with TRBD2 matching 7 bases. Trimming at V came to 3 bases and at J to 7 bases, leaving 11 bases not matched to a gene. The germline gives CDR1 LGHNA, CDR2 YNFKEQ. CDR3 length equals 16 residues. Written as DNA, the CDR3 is TGTGCCAGCAGCCAGTCTGCGGGAGTGGCGGACGGGGAGCTGTTTTTT. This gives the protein CASSQSAGVADGELFF.

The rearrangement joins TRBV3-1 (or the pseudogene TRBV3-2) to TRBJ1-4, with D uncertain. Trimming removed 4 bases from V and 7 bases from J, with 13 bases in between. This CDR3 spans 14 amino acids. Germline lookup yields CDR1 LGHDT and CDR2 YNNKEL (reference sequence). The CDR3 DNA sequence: TGTGCCAGCAGCCGAGGTGTGATCGGTGAAAAACTGTTTTTT. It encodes CASSRGVIGEKLFF.

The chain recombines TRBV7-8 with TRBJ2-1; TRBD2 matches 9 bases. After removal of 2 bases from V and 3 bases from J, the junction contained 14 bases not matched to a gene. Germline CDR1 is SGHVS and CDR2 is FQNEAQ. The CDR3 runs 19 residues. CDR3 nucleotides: TGTGCCAGCAGCTTATCTCAATCTGGCGGGAGGGTACACTACAATGAGCAGTTCTTC. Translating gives CASSLSQSGGRVHYNEQFF.

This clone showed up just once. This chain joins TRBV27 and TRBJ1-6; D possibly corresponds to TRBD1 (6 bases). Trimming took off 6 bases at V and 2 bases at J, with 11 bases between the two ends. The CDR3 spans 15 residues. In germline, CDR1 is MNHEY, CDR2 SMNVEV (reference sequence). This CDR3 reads CASRGRGPYNSPLHF. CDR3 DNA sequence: TGTGCCAGCAGGGGCAGGGGACCCTATAATTCACCCCTCCACTTT.

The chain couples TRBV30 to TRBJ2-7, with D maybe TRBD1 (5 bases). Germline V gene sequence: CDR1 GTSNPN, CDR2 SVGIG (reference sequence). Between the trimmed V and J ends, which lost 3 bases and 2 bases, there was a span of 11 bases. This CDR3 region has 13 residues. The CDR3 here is CAWRTPGTYEQYF. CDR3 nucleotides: TGTGCCTGGAGAACCCCAGGGACCTACGAGCAGTACTTC.

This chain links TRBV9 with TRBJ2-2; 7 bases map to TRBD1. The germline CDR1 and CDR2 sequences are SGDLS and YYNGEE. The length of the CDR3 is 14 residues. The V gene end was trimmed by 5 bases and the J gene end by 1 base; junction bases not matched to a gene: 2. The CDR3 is CASRRQGNTGELFF. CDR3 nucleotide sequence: TGTGCCAGCAGACGACAGGGGAACACCGGGGAGCTGTTTTTT.

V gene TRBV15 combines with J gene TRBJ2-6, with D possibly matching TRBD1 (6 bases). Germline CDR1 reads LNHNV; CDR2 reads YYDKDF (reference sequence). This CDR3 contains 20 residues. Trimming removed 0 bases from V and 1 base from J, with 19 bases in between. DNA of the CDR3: TGTGCCACCAGCAGAGATCTAGGAACAGGGTACTATTCTGGGGCCAACGTCCTGACTTTC. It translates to CATSRDLGTGYYSGANVLTF.

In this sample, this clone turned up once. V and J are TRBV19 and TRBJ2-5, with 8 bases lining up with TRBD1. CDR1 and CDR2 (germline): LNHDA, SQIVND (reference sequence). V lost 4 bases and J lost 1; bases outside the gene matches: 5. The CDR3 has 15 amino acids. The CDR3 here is CASSKGQGLQETQYF. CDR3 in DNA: TGTGCCAGTAGTAAAGGACAGGGCCTCCAAGAGACCCAGTACTTC.

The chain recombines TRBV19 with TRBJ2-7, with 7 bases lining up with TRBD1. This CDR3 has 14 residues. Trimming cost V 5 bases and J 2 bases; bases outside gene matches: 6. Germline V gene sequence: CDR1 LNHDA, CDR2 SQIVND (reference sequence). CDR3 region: CASSEAGGPYEQYF. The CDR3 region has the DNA TGTGCCAGTAGTGAGGCAGGGGGTCCCTACGAGCAGTACTTC.

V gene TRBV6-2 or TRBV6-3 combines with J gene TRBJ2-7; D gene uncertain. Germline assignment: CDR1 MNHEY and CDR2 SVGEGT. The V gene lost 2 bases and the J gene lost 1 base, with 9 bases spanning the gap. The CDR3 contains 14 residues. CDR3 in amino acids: CASSYGSVSYEQYF. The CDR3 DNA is TGTGCCAGCAGTTACGGCTCAGTTTCCTACGAGCAGTACTTC.

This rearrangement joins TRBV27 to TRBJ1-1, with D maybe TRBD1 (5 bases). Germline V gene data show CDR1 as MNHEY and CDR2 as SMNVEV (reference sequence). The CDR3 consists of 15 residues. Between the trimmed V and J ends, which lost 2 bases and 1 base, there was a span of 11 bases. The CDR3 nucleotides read TGTGCCAGCAGTTTACAGGGTCAGGCGAACACTGAAGCTTTCTTT. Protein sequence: CASSLQGQANTEAFF.

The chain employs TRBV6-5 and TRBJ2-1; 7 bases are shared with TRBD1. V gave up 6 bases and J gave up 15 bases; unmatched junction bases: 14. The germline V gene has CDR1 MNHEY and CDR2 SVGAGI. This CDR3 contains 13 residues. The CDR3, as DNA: TGTGCCAGCAGGGGGACCTGGGACAGTTTTCTGTTCTTC. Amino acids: CASRGTWDSFLFF.

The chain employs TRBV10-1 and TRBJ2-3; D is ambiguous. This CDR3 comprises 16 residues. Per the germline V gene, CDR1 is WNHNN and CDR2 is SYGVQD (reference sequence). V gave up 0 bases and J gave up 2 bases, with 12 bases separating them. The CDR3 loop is CASSESKSTVTDTQYF. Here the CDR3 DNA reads TGCGCCAGCAGTGAGTCGAAAAGCACAGTCACAGATACGCAGTATTTT.

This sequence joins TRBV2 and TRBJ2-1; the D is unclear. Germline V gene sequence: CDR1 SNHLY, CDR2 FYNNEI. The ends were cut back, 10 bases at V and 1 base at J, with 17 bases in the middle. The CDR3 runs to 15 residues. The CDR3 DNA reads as TGTGCCACCCAACGAATTAGTAGTTCCTACAATGAGCAGTTCTTC. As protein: CATQRISSSYNEQFF.

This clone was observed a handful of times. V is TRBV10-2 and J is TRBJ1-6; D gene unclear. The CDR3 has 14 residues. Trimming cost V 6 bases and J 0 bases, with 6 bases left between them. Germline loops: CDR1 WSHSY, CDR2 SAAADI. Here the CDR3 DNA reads TGCGCCAGCAGCGACTACTCCTATAATTCACCCCTCCACTTT. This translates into CASSDYSYNSPLHF.

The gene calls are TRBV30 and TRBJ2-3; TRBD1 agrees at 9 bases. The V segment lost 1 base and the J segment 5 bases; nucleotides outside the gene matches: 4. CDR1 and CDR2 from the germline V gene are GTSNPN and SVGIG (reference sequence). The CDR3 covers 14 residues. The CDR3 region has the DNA TGTGCCTGGAGTGCCGGGACAGGGAGAGATACGCAGTATTTT. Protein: CAWSAGTGRDTQYF.

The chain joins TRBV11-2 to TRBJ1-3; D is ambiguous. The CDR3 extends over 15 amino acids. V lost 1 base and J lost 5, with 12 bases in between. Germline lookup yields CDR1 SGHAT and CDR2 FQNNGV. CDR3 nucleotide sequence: TGTGCCAGCAGCTTAGGCCCCGGAGGTAGAAACACCATATATTTT. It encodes CASSLGPGGRNTIYF. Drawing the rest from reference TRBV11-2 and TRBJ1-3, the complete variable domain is EAGVAQSPRYKIIEKRQSVAFWCNPISGHATLYWYQQILGQGPKLLIQFQNNGVVDDSQLPKDRFSAERLKGVDSTLKIQPAKLEDSAVYLCASSLGPGGRNTIYFGEGSWLTVV.